This passage covers 17 T cell receptor beta chains from one sample sequenced in a study of blood T cell repertoires in COVID-19. The protocol was immunoSEQ multiplex PCR, while the TCRdb copy is restricted to in-frame clones and leaves out a portion. The sample holds hundreds of thousands of clones, roughly 87% seen once. Sequenced: peripheral blood. The receptors were sampled from a human donor in a cohort sampled during active COVID-19.

The chain couples TRBV19 to TRBJ1-5, with D uncertain. The CDR3 has 14 residues. Germline V gene sequence: CDR1 LNHDA, CDR2 SQIVND (reference sequence). The ends were cut back, 3 bases at V and 5 bases at J, with 11 bases in the middle. The CDR3 loop reads CASSIVGVDQPQHF. The CDR3 region has the DNA TGTGCCAGTAGTATCGTCGGGGTTGATCAGCCCCAGCATTTT.

This chain links TRBV4-1 with TRBJ2-7, with 10 bases fitting TRBD2. The CDR3 consists of 16 residues. Unmatched junction bases numbered 11, after V lost 5 bases and J lost 4 bases. CDR1 and CDR2 from the germline V gene are MGHRA and YSYEKL. The CDR3 nucleotides read TGCGCCAGCAGCAACATCCTAGCGGGAGTGATGTACGAGCAGTACTTC. This encodes CASSNILAGVMYEQYF.

This clone was picked up one time. The chain joins TRBV25-1 to TRBJ1-3; no clear D gene. The CDR3 contains 14 residues. V lost 3 bases to trimming and J lost 7 bases, with 13 bases between them. CDR1 and CDR2 from the germline V gene are MGHDK and SYGVNS. The CDR3 DNA is TGTGCCAGCAGTGACCCCAGGACGGGGAACACCATATATTTT. Encoded protein: CASSDPRTGNTIYF.

This clone was detected only once. The chain recombines TRBV2 with TRBJ2-7, with D possibly TRBD2 on 6 matching bases. Germline values: CDR1 SNHLY, CDR2 FYNNEI. Trimming left V 9 bases short and J 5 bases short, with 17 bases between. There are 13 residues in the CDR3. CDR3 sequence: CARRWREKDEQYF. CDR3 in DNA: TGTGCCAGACGGTGGCGGGAAAAAGACGAGCAGTACTTC.

The rearrangement joins TRBV28 to TRBJ1-1; D not resolved. Trimming took off 5 bases at V and 5 bases at J, with 15 bases between the two ends. The CDR3 loop spans 14 amino acids. Germline V CDR1 and CDR2: MDHEN, SYDVKM. The CDR3 sequence is CASSPPGGTTEAFF. CDR3 sequence (DNA): TGTGCCAGCAGTCCCCCGGGAGGTACGACTGAAGCTTTCTTT.

With regard to this clone: The junction does not match germline at one end; this may be a read error. The chain employs TRBV7-2 and TRBJ1-1, with TRBD1 as a possible D gene (5 bases). The CDR3 spans 15 residues. CDR1 is SGHTA and CDR2 is FQGNSA in the germline V gene. The DNA for the CDR3 is TGTGCCAGCAGCTTCCGGGGGGGTCGGAACACGGAAGCTTTCTTT. Protein: CASSFRGGRNTEAFF.

This clone was picked up one time. This chain links TRBV4-2 with TRBJ2-3; D unresolved. The CDR3 length is 17 residues. With 0 bases removed from V and 5 bases from J, the gap between germline ends came to 18 bases. In germline, CDR1 is LGHNA, CDR2 YNFKEQ. The CDR3 spells CASSQDPPPGPGDTQYF. The CDR3 nucleotides are TGTGCCAGCAGCCAAGACCCTCCCCCGGGTCCCGGAGATACGCAGTATTTT.

This rearrangement joins TRBV6-4 to TRBJ1-2; D might be TRBD1 (6 bases). The CDR3 loop spans 14 amino acids. Germline CDR1 reads MRHNA; CDR2 reads SNTAGT. Deletions cut 6 bases from V and 0 bases from J, with 11 bases between. CDR3 loop: CASRGGGPNYGYTF. The DNA of the CDR3 is TGTGCCAGCAGGGGAGGGGGTCCTAACTATGGCTACACCTTC.

J is TRBJ2-7 and V is TRBV10-1; TRBD1 aligns across 8 bases. Losses at the gene ends were 6 bases for V and 0 bases for J; bases not matched to a gene: 4. CDR1 and CDR2 (germline): WNHNN, SYGVQD (reference sequence). The CDR3 spans 14 residues. The CDR3 spells CASRPGQGSYEQYF. The DNA for the CDR3 is TGCGCCAGCAGACCCGGACAGGGCTCCTACGAGCAGTACTTC.

The V call is TRBV2, the J call TRBJ2-3, with D uncertain. V dropped 3 bases and J dropped 7 bases, with 11 bases sitting between them. Germline V gene sequence: CDR1 SNHLY, CDR2 FYNNEI. The CDR3 is made up of 13 amino acids. The DNA for the CDR3 is TGTGCCAGCAGTGATCTGGGCCCCCATACGCAGTATTTT. Translating gives CASSDLGPHTQYF.

This chain connects TRBV30 to TRBJ2-1; 7 bases match TRBD2. The germline gives CDR1 GTSNPN, CDR2 SVGIG (reference sequence). J was trimmed by 2 bases and V by 2 bases; bases with no gene match: 9. The CDR3 length is 16 residues. CDR3 in amino acids: CAWSKASGLPYNEQFF. CDR3 DNA sequence: TGTGCCTGGAGTAAGGCTAGCGGACTTCCCTACAATGAGCAGTTCTTC.

This chain uses TRBV6-2 or TRBV6-3 with TRBJ2-6; 10 positions agree with TRBD1. J was trimmed by 4 bases and V by 5 bases; bases with no gene match: 11. CDR3 size: 18 residues. Germline V CDR1 and CDR2: MNHEY, SVGEGT. The CDR3 nucleotides are TGTGCCAGCAGTCAAGACAGGGGGCGGGTTTCAGGGGCCAACGTCCTGACTTTC. It is translated as CASSQDRGRVSGANVLTF.

This chain joins TRBV3-1 (or the pseudogene TRBV3-2) and TRBJ1-2; 7 nucleotides align to TRBD1. The CDR3 runs to 14 residues. V lost 2 bases and J lost 8; bases outside the gene matches: 8. Germline CDR1 reads LGHDT; CDR2 reads YNNKEL (reference sequence). CDR3 amino acids: CASSQIRDSYGYTF. The CDR3, as DNA: TGTGCCAGCAGCCAAATCCGGGACAGTTACGGCTACACCTTC.

The chain employs TRBV11-2 and TRBJ2-7; 9 bases are a match to TRBD1. The CDR3 runs to 19 residues. The trim removed 5 bases at V and 2 bases at J, leaving 19 bases unmatched. Germline CDR1 reads SGHAT; CDR2 reads FQNNGV. CDR3: CASSPLNRGRGRSPYEQYF. The CDR3 coding sequence is TGTGCCAGCAGCCCACTAAACAGGGGGCGCGGGAGAAGCCCCTACGAGCAGTACTTC.

The chain employs TRBV28 and TRBJ1-4, with 9 positions matching TRBD1. J gave up 0 bases and V 5 bases, and 7 bases lay outside the gene matches. The CDR3 extends over 17 amino acids. In germline, CDR1 is MDHEN, CDR2 SYDVKM. The CDR3 loop is CASSPWDRDTTNEKLFF. For the CDR3, the DNA is TGTGCCAGCAGTCCGTGGGACAGGGATACAACTAATGAAAAACTGTTTTTT.

The J gene is TRBJ2-7, the V gene TRBV9, with 7 bases that match TRBD2. Unmatched junction bases numbered 6, after V lost 0 bases and J lost 3 bases. The CDR3 runs 15 residues. Per germline, CDR1 SGDLS and CDR2 YYNGEE. CDR3 nucleotides: TGTGCCAGCAGCGTAGTAGCTAGCGGACTCTACGAGCAGTACTTC. It specifies CASSVVASGLYEQYF.

This rearrangement joins TRBV10-1 to TRBJ2-2, with D possibly matching TRBD2 (5 bases). V was clipped by 0 bases and J by 6 bases, with 5 bases between them. The length of the CDR3 is 13 residues. Germline CDR1 is WNHNN and CDR2 is SYGVQD (reference sequence). The CDR3 loop reads CASSESRAGELFF. Written as DNA, the CDR3 is TGCGCCAGCAGTGAGTCGCGGGCCGGGGAGCTGTTTTTT.